Below are 30 T cell receptor beta chains sequenced from a single sample in a study of spatial heterogeneity in lung cancer. Time point described: sample taken at primary tumor resection. No cell sorting; template was whole RNA from tumor, lung tissue or PBMC. TCRdb redid the calling of the 5' RACE reads with MiXCR, one entry per CDR3 protein. This table holds under 40,000 distinct CDR3 sequences, approximately 5.5% found once. Specimen: PBMCs, collected at surgery. Receptors originate from a male donor with early-stage non-small cell lung cancer.

This clonotype was counted at least ten times. V usage is TRBV27 and J usage is TRBJ2-7; 8 nucleotides align to TRBD1. This CDR3 is 13 amino acids long. CDR1 is MNHEY and CDR2 is SMNVEV in the germline V gene (reference sequence). After removal of 4 bases from V and 6 bases from J, the junction contained 5 bases not matched to a gene. The CDR3 DNA follows: TGTGCCAGCAGTTGGGGACAGGTAGGCGAGCAGTACTTC. As protein: CASSWGQVGEQYF.

This clonotype was observed at least ten times. The chain is built from TRBV12-3 or TRBV12-4 and TRBJ2-7; D tentatively reads TRBD1 or TRBD2 (5 bases each). Trimming shortened V by 0 bases and J by 3 bases, and 9 bases separated the two germline ends. The CDR3 consists of 14 residues. CDR3 in amino acids: CASSLAGVDYEQYF. CDR3 nucleotides: TGTGCCAGCAGTTTAGCGGGGGTTGACTACGAGCAGTACTTC.

V usage is TRBV7-2 and J usage is TRBJ2-3; 8 nucleotides agree with TRBD1. The CDR3 extends over 15 amino acids. CDR1 is SGHTA, CDR2 FQGNSA, per germline. J lost 4 bases, V lost 3 bases, and 6 bases had no gene match. Here the CDR3 DNA reads TGTGCCAGCAGCTTGCAGGGGGCAGGAGCAGATACGCAGTATTTT. It yields the protein CASSLQGAGADTQYF.

The chain couples TRBV4-3 to TRBJ2-7; the D is unclear. Germline values: CDR1 LGHNA, CDR2 YSLEER. Trimming took off 0 bases at V and 0 bases at J, with 9 bases between the two ends. CDR3 length: 15 residues. The CDR3: CASSQEGQVSYEQYF. The CDR3 DNA is TGCGCCAGCAGCCAAGAAGGGCAGGTCTCCTACGAGCAGTACTTC.

This clonotype was seen ten or more times. This rearrangement joins TRBV24-1 to TRBJ1-5; D gene unclear. Germline V gives CDR1 KGHDR, CDR2 SFDVKD. The CDR3 sequence is 16 residues long. V lost 1 base, J lost 3 bases, and 12 bases lay in between. The CDR3 DNA is TGTGCCACCAGTGATTTCCGGGCCGCCTTCAATCAGCCCCAGCATTTT. This codes for CATSDFRAAFNQPQHF.

This clonotype was counted ten times or more. The chain is built from TRBV3-1 and TRBJ2-4; possibly TRBD1 for D (5 bases). CDR1 is LGHDT, CDR2 YNNKEL, per germline (reference sequence). The V gene lost 2 bases and the J gene lost 8 bases, with 10 bases spanning the gap. The CDR3 contains 13 residues. CDR3 protein: CASSQQGFDIQYF. The CDR3 region has the DNA TGTGCCAGCAGCCAACAGGGTTTCGACATTCAGTACTTC.

This chain connects TRBV12-3 or TRBV12-4 to TRBJ1-6; 9 positions agree with TRBD1. CDR3 size: 14 residues. With 3 bases clipped from V and 10 bases from J, the junction kept 4 bases outside the gene matches. CDR3 loop: CASSLGQGGSPLHF. In DNA, the CDR3 is TGTGCCAGCAGTTTGGGACAGGGTGGGTCACCCCTCCACTTT.

Details on this clonotype: Just one base apart from a much larger clone, this may be a read error. The gene calls are TRBV3-1 and TRBJ1-6, with 9 bases identical to TRBD1. Germline CDR1 reads LGHDT; CDR2 reads YNNKEL (reference sequence). The CDR3 runs to 16 residues. The CDR3 region has the DNA TGTGGCAGCAGCCATTACCCGGGACAGGGAAATTCACCCCTCCACTTT. It encodes CGSSHYPGQGNSPLHF. Based on the CDR3 plus reference TRBV3-1 and TRBJ1-6, the full variable domain is DTAVSQTPKYLVTQMGNDKSIKCEQNLGHDTMYWYKQDSKKFLKIMFSYNNKELIINETVPNRFSPKSPDKAHLNLHINSLELGDSAVYFCGSSHYPGQGNSPLHFGNGTRLTVT.

This clonotype was seen many times. The chain joins TRBV20-1 to TRBJ2-6, with no clear D. CDR3 length equals 14 residues. Deletions cut 0 bases from V and 2 bases from J, with 5 bases between. Per the germline V gene, CDR1 is DFQATT and CDR2 is SNEGSKA (reference sequence). CDR3 coding DNA: TGCAGTGCTAGAGATTTGGCTGGGGCCAACGTCCTGACTTTC. Translation: CSARDLAGANVLTF.

The rearrangement links TRBV12-2 to TRBJ2-2. TRBV12-2 is a documented pseudogene. The CDR3 runs 16 residues. CDR3 nucleotide sequence: TGTGCAAGTCGCTTAGCGGGCCACGGGAACACCGGGGAGCTGTTTTTT. It codes for CASRLAGHGNTGELFF.

Of note for this clonotype: It may be a read error: a sequence one base away is much more abundant. Since the CDR3 does not end with the conserved phenylalanine or tryptophan, this likely comes from a read error. This chain connects TRBV10-3 to TRBJ2-1; D perhaps matches TRBD1 (5 bases). The length of the CDR3 is 13 residues. The germline V gene encodes CDR1 ENHRY and CDR2 SYGVKD. The V and J ends lost 4 bases and 4 bases respectively, with 8 bases between them. The CDR3 loop reads CAISGGGYNEQFL. The CDR3 DNA is TGTGCCATCAGTGGGGGCGGATACAATGAGCAGTTCTTG.

This chain links TRBV25-1 with TRBJ2-2; D may be TRBD2 (5 bases). The CDR3 contains 15 residues. CDR1 MGHDK and CDR2 SYGVNS come from the germline V gene. Trimming pared 2 bases from V and 4 bases from J, leaving 11 bases between. The CDR3: CASSERRGFTGELFF. The CDR3 region has the DNA TGTGCCAGCAGTGAACGTAGAGGGTTCACCGGGGAGCTGTTTTTT.

This chain connects TRBV30 to TRBJ1-2; maybe TRBD1 (5 bases). V was shortened by 0 bases and J by 7 bases, with 12 bases between the two germline ends. CDR3 length equals 13 residues. Germline V gene sequence: CDR1 GTSNPN, CDR2 SVGIG (reference sequence). CDR3: CAWSVGLWFGYTF. CDR3 nucleotides: TGTGCCTGGAGTGTGGGGCTGTGGTTTGGCTACACCTTC.

This rearrangement joins TRBV7-2 to TRBJ1-6; possible D gene TRBD1, 5 bases. The CDR3 spans 14 residues. The germline CDR1 and CDR2 sequences are SGHTA and FQGNSA. Trimming removed 1 base at V and 8 bases at J, with 9 bases between. This chain's CDR3 is CASSLGGLYSPLHF. The CDR3 DNA follows: TGTGCCAGCAGCTTAGGGGGCTTGTATTCACCCCTCCACTTT.

In its sample, this clonotype was seen a few times. This chain links TRBV11-3 with TRBJ1-1; D is uncertain. The germline gives CDR1 SGHNT, CDR2 YENEEA. V gave up 7 bases and J gave up 5 bases, with 17 bases separating them. This CDR3 has 14 residues. CDR3 in amino acids: CASTRAVDGTEAFF. The CDR3 region has the DNA TGTGCCAGCACCCGGGCGGTTGATGGAACTGAAGCTTTCTTT.

This clonotype has more than one count but fewer than ten. V is TRBV5-4 and J is TRBJ1-6; D ambiguous. The germline V gene encodes CDR1 SGHNT and CDR2 YYREEE (reference sequence). The CDR3 contains 14 residues. Trimming removed 2 bases at V and 5 bases at J, with 8 bases between. DNA for the CDR3: TGTGCCAGCAGCTTCCGGCGGAATAATTCACCCCTCCACTTT. Its translation is CASSFRRNNSPLHF.

This clonotype was detected only a few times. This rearrangement joins TRBV29-1 to TRBJ1-5; D gene ambiguous. Germline values: CDR1 SQVTM, CDR2 ANQGSEA. V lost 5 bases to trimming and J lost 0 bases, with 8 bases between them. CDR3 length: 13 residues. CDR3 region: CSVSGNSNQPQHF. CDR3 sequence (DNA): TGCAGCGTTTCAGGTAATAGCAATCAGCCCCAGCATTTT.

This clonotype was counted ten times or more. One junction end disagrees with the germline gene, perhaps due to a read error. The gene calls are TRBV9 and TRBJ2-7; D is undetermined. Germline V lookup: CDR1 SGDLS, CDR2 YYNGEE. The CDR3 totals 9 residues. The CDR3 DNA is TGTGCCAGCAGCCTCAAGGTGGGTTTC. As protein: CASSLKVGF.

At least ten counts were recorded for this clonotype. The chain combines TRBV10-1 with TRBJ1-5; D gene uncertain. CDR3 length equals 15 residues. V shed 2 bases and J shed 6 bases, with 14 bases lying between them. Germline V gives CDR1 WNHNN, CDR2 SYGVQD (reference sequence). The CDR3 is CASSEGNRVGQPQHF. CDR3 nucleotide sequence: TGCGCCAGCAGTGAGGGAAACAGAGTCGGTCAGCCCCAGCATTTT.

This rearrangement joins TRBV7-2 to TRBJ1-2, with TRBD1 identical over 7 bases. The CDR3 consists of 16 residues. V trimming: 3 bases; J trimming: 6 bases; junction bases outside the gene matches: 13. Per the germline V gene, CDR1 is SGHTA and CDR2 is FQGNSA. The chain's CDR3 is CASSFSLQGDINGYTF. CDR3 bases: TGTGCCAGCAGCTTTAGTCTGCAGGGGGATATTAATGGCTACACCTTC.

This clonotype has at least ten counts. This chain connects TRBV7-9 to TRBJ2-1; 11 nucleotides match TRBD2. Germline V gene lookup returns CDR1 SEHNR and CDR2 FQNEAQ (reference sequence). V was clipped by 0 bases and J by 10 bases; unmatched bases: 5. The CDR3 spans 15 residues. The CDR3 spells CASSLAQLAGDEQFF. As DNA, the CDR3 is TGTGCCAGCAGCTTAGCTCAACTAGCGGGGGACGAGCAGTTCTTC.

This clonotype was counted at least ten times. This chain links TRBV7-2 with TRBJ2-3, with D maybe TRBD2 (5 bases). The ends were cut back, 1 base at V and 4 bases at J, with 15 bases in the middle. The germline V gene encodes CDR1 SGHTA and CDR2 FQGNSA. The CDR3 contains 16 residues. This chain's CDR3 is CASSLVGGGYPDTQYF. The CDR3 DNA sequence: TGTGCCAGCAGCTTAGTCGGAGGTGGCTATCCAGATACGCAGTATTTT.

In this sample, this clonotype turned up many times. J is TRBJ1-1 and V is TRBV20-1, with 8 bases fitting TRBD1. CDR1 and CDR2 from the germline V gene are DFQATT and SNEGSKA (reference sequence). V trimming: 1 base; J trimming: 0 bases; junction bases outside the gene matches: 7. The CDR3 sequence is 16 residues long. The DNA for the CDR3 is TGCAGTGCTAGAGGTAACCGCAGGGGGCTGAACACTGAAGCTTTCTTT. As protein: CSARGNRRGLNTEAFF.

This clonotype has ten or more counts. The chain combines TRBV2 with TRBJ2-5; D gene unclear. The CDR3 is 14 amino acids. The V gene's germline CDR1 is SNHLY and CDR2 FYNNEI. Trimming took 11 bases from V and 1 from J, leaving 17 bases between them. CDR3 protein: CASENWAAQETQYF. Here the CDR3 DNA reads TGTGCCTCAGAAAATTGGGCTGCCCAAGAGACCCAGTACTTC.

This clonotype appeared many times. This rearrangement joins TRBV15 to TRBJ1-4; TRBD1 agrees at 7 bases. The CDR3 has 13 amino acids. Unmatched junction bases numbered 7, after V lost 11 bases and J lost 4 bases. The V gene's germline CDR1 is LNHNV and CDR2 YYDKDF (reference sequence). CDR3 protein: CASRRGLNEKLFF. Written as DNA, the CDR3 is TGTGCCTCCCGGAGGGGGCTTAATGAAAAACTGTTTTTT.

To note about this clonotype: This may be a read error: a much more frequent sequence differs by one nucleotide. The chain couples TRBV6-6 to TRBJ2-1; unclear D gene. The CDR3 consists of 15 residues. Germline loops: CDR1 MNHNY, CDR2 SVGAGI (reference sequence). The CDR3 DNA is TGTGCCAGCAGTTACTCGGTGAGCTCCTACAATGAGCAGGTCTTC. It translates to CASSYSVSSYNEQVF.

This sequence joins TRBV20-1 and TRBJ1-1; D is ambiguous. Per germline, CDR1 DFQATT and CDR2 SNEGSKA (reference sequence). The CDR3 spans 12 residues. Trimming cost V 3 bases and J 4 bases, with 9 bases left between them. CDR3 in amino acids: CSARGEGTEAFF. CDR3 in DNA: TGCAGTGCTAGGGGAGAAGGCACTGAAGCTTTCTTT.

The chain carries TRBV15 and TRBJ2-5, with 10 positions matching TRBD2. CDR3 size: 14 residues. Trimming removed 0 bases from V and 9 bases from J; junction bases left unmatched: 4. CDR1 is LNHNV and CDR2 is YYDKDF in the germline V gene (reference sequence). CDR3 amino acids: CATSRDSGGVSQYF. CDR3 DNA sequence: TGTGCCACCAGCAGAGACAGCGGGGGGGTCTCCCAGTACTTC.

This clonotype has at least ten counts. The CDR3 end shows no conserved phenylalanine or tryptophan, and so a read error is likely. No DNA is shown, since the ends of the CDR3 on it are uncertain; the CDR3 is the one TCRdb lists. The rearrangement uses TRBV28 and TRBJ2-7. The CDR3 is 12 amino acids in total, end residues counted. Germline loops: CDR1 MDHEN, CDR2 SYDVKM. This chain's CDR3 is CASSIGNRQPLL.

This rearrangement joins TRBV19 to TRBJ1-5; D is ambiguous. V was clipped by 7 bases and J by 0 bases, with 10 bases between them. Per germline, CDR1 LNHDA and CDR2 SQIVND (reference sequence). The CDR3 totals 14 residues. The CDR3: CASTRYSSNQPQHF. The DNA for the CDR3 is TGTGCCAGTACCCGGTACTCTAGCAATCAGCCCCAGCATTTT.